This T cell receptor beta chain derives from a study of shared clonotypes between healthy human individuals (dated by TCRdb to the early 2020s). For context, the study as a whole: A couple of women and a few men aged 18 to 49 years were included in the cohort. For each donor, CD4 naive and CD4 memory were each given three plates, CD8 naive was given two plates, and CD8 memory was given one plate. To estimate repertoire size and how much clonotypes are shared between individuals, the study performed deep sequencing of blood TCR repertoires from about five healthy adults. To increase sequencing depth and limit assay-specific biases, TCR repertoire library preparation and sequencing were carried out by different laboratories using diverse techniques. Leukapheresis yielded between about 0.94 and 10 billion PBMCs per donor. The study at large found these results: Only blood was sampled, and tissue TCR repertoires likely differ from those in blood. Naive subsets generally had larger estimated clonotype richness than memory subsets did. Clonotypes shared by all four sorted-subset donors showed higher generation probabilities than non-shared clonotypes. Even with the large sequencing depth, rarefaction of the sorted-subset datasets indicated that sequencing was incomplete. Because the study included only a small number of donors, the genetic and exposure-history diversity represented was limited. Across four donors, roughly 5.1% of naive CD4, around 3.5% of naive CD8, approximately 2.5% of memory CD4, and approximately 0.4% of memory CD8 clonotypes were shared. Pairwise subsampling led to the expectation that sequencing depth would affect the degree of clonotype sharing among donors.

V lost 4 bases and J lost 3 bases, and the count of bases not matched to a germline gene is 9. The CDR3 runs 15 amino acids, cysteine and phenylalanine included. Only the CDR3 region is kept as DNA, spanning 45 bases read in frame from base 1. The germline V gene encodes CDR1 SGHVS and CDR2 FQNEAQ. With respect to this clone: What this receptor recognizes is not known. Base quality data are lacking; no much larger clone is found one base away.

Using the deep immunoSEQ assay, multiplex PCR amplified TCR CDR3 regions from genomic DNA. Genomic DNA extracted from each cell subset was distributed evenly over all wells of several immunoSEQ 96-well plates, and each plate served as one replicate. For sorted subsets, roughly 200 ng of genomic DNA, equivalent to some 30,000 T cell genomes, went into each replicate PCR. The purified libraries were quantified using a Qubit 3.0 fluorometer, sized with a Bioanalyzer 2100, and then quantified again using the KAPA Library Quantification kit. A separate single-read 150-cycle Illumina NextSeq 550 flow cell was used to sequence each immunoSEQ 96-well plate. Concerning the study's data processing: The immunoSEQ output contained only junctional sequences without quality scores, so filtering could not match that applied to full-length reads. Sequences were annotated with PyIR, a Python wrapper for IgBLAST v1.9, using IMGT germline references to assign V/J genes and CDR3. Any read was removed if the V/J assignment was weak (E-value above 1e-6), the CDR3 was missing, or the read contained stop codons, out-of-frame junctions, or ambiguous translated residues. V3J clonotypes were defined as sequences sharing an identical inferred V gene, J gene, and CDR3 amino acid sequence. Percentage overlap between repertoires was computed as shared unique clonotypes divided by the size of the smaller repertoire. Three approaches were used to assess repertoire richness: RTK rarefaction, the Chao1 estimator, and Recon v2.1 estimates of unobserved clonotypes. Generation probabilities for all TCRbeta clonotypes obtained by the gDNA method from a handful of donors were computed using OLGA. TCRdb obtained this table from immuneACCESS and retained in-frame rearrangements with V and J assigned. These tables miss some clones; where compared with another copy, unresolved V genes account for less than half of the shortfall, and the remainder is unexplained. The V and J calls and clone size were taken over from that table, and D and trimming were inferred from the DNA. The sample records roughly 2,000,000 clones, around 93% of which are singletons. Around 1.7% of the sample is in the top ten clones.

CD8 naive samples were CD45RO-negative cells positively selected for CCR7, giving a CD45RA+CCR7+ population that excluded TemRA cells. The donors were healthy, HIV-negative adults who had no recently reported acute infections or vaccinations. Every donor was a Caucasian adult living in Nashville, Tennessee, USA. Blood was collected by leukapheresis, and PBMCs were isolated by Ficoll-Histopaque density gradient centrifugation and then cryopreserved in liquid nitrogen vapor phase. Analytical flow cytometry was used to check the purity and quantity of every magnetically sorted T cell population. Genomic DNA was isolated from each sorted fraction and quantified by UV absorbance on a Nanodrop 2000c.

The chain links TRBV7-8 with TRBJ2-7; 7 bases in between match TRBD2. The sequence derives from a man between 18 and 29 years old in good health. Some clones in this sample may be carry-over from other donors' samples. Source material: naive CD8+ T cells from PBMCs. In light of the paper, this sample's cell subset or site label describes: CD45RA+CCR7+. CDR3 sequence: CASSSRGSGFYEQYF. The DNA sequence follows: TGTGCCAGCAGCTCCCGCGGTAGCGGGTTCTACGAGCAGTACTTC.